Each of the 10 T cell receptor beta chains below was sequenced from the same sample in a study of graft-versus-host responses after intestinal transplantation. These receptors lack a known antigen. Profiling relied on immunoSEQ multiplex PCR, and the TCRdb table lists in-frame clones only, not all of them. The sample yields more than 80,000 clones, roughly 80% seen once. The sequencing used unstimulated CD8+ T cells sorted from spleen or lymph node cells, collected before intestinal transplant. The receptors were gathered from a human donor who received an intestinal transplant.

This clone was seen more than once but under ten times. The DNA of the CDR3 is TGCGCCAGCAGTCAAACAGGGAGCACTGAAGCTTTCTTT. Protein sequence: CASSQTGSTEAFF. This chain connects TRBV10-1 to TRBJ1-1; maybe TRBD1 (6 bases). This CDR3 comprises 13 residues. V gave up 5 bases and J gave up 4 bases, with 11 bases separating them. From germline, CDR1 is WNHNN and CDR2 SYGVQD (reference sequence).

This clone appeared a few times. This rearrangement joins TRBV9 to TRBJ2-7; 10 positions match TRBD2. Germline CDR1 SGDLS, CDR2 YYNGEE. The CDR3 loop spans 14 amino acids. V gave up 4 bases and J gave up 7 bases; unmatched junction bases: 8. CDR3: CASSRAGGPGEQYF. The CDR3 coding sequence is TGTGCCAGCAGCAGAGCGGGAGGGCCGGGGGAGCAGTACTTC.

This clone has just a few counts. In DNA form, the CDR3 reads TGTGCCAGCAGCGGGAGCTCCTACGAGCAGTACTTC. This gives the protein CASSGSSYEQYF. V and J are TRBV5-4 and TRBJ2-7; a weak D match, TRBD2 (5 bases). The CDR3 sequence is 12 residues long. Germline V gene lookup returns CDR1 SGHNT and CDR2 YYREEE (reference sequence). V was trimmed by 4 bases and J by 0 bases, leaving 5 bases between them.

This clone was seen only once. J is TRBJ2-7 and V is TRBV4-1; the match to TRBD1 covers 11 bases. Germline assignment: CDR1 MGHRA and CDR2 YSYEKL. Trimming cost V 2 bases and J 2 bases; bases outside gene matches: 2. The CDR3 extends over 15 amino acids. The CDR3 DNA reads as TGCGCCAGCAGCCAATTGGGACAGGGGGCCTACGAGCAGTACTTC. This sequence encodes CASSQLGQGAYEQYF.

The J gene is TRBJ2-7, the V gene TRBV11-3, with TRBD2 matching over 9 bases. V was clipped by 3 bases and J by 3 bases; unmatched bases: 9. The CDR3 spans 16 residues. CDR1 SGHNT and CDR2 YENEEA come from the germline V gene. CDR3 bases: TGTGCCAGCAGCTTTATACTAGCGGGTGTTTTCTACGAGCAGTACTTC. The encoded protein is CASSFILAGVFYEQYF. Supplemented by reference TRBV11-3 and TRBJ2-7, the full variable domain reads EAGVVQSPRYKIIEKKQPVAFWCNPISGHNTLYWYLQNLGQGPELLIRYENEEAVDDSQLPKDRFSAERLKGVDSTLKIQPAELGDSAVYLCASSFILAGVFYEQYFGPGTRLTVT.

The CDR3 sequence is CASSFGLSPLHF. Written as DNA, the CDR3 is TGTGCCAGCAGCTTTGGCCTTTCACCCCTCCACTTT. The chain uses TRBV5-6 and TRBJ1-6, with D unclear. The V and J ends lost 2 bases and 9 bases respectively, with 6 bases between them. The CDR3 extends over 12 amino acids. From germline, CDR1 is SGHDT and CDR2 YYEEEE.

J is TRBJ2-7 and V is TRBV7-8; tentatively, D is TRBD2 (6 bases). The length of the CDR3 is 16 residues. CDR1 and CDR2 from the germline V gene are SGHVS and FQNEAQ. Trimming shortened V by 1 base and J by 3 bases, and 16 bases separated the two germline ends. The CDR3 loop is CASSLDYSGAVYEQYF. The CDR3 DNA reads as TGTGCCAGCAGCTTAGACTATAGCGGAGCTGTCTACGAGCAGTACTTC.

The chain recombines TRBV10-3 with TRBJ2-5; 13 bases are a match to TRBD2. TRBJ2-7 matches the DNA end more closely, so the J call is doubtful. Germline loops: CDR1 ENHRY, CDR2 SYGVKD. This CDR3 spans 19 amino acids. In nucleotides, the CDR3 is TGTGCCATCACCCAAAGCCCCGGGACTAGCGGGAAAGAGGCAGCCGAGCAGTACTTC. Translating gives CAITQSPGTSGKEAAEQYF.

In its sample, this clone was seen once. V usage is TRBV5-6 and J usage is TRBJ2-7; the D gene is possibly TRBD1 (5 bases). Trimming took off 0 bases at V and 4 bases at J, with 17 bases between the two ends. CDR3 length: 16 residues. Germline CDR1 SGHDT, CDR2 YYEEEE. In DNA form, the CDR3 reads TGTGCCAGCAGCTTGGCCGGCAGGGATTTGTCATACGAGCAGTACTTC. It yields the protein CASSLAGRDLSYEQYF.

V and J are TRBV2 and TRBJ1-2; D remains unclear. The CDR3 totals 11 residues. Germline V gene lookup returns CDR1 SNHLY and CDR2 FYNNEI. CDR3 coding DNA: TGTATTGGACTTTGGCACGATGGCTACACCTTC. Translated: CIGLWHDGYTF.